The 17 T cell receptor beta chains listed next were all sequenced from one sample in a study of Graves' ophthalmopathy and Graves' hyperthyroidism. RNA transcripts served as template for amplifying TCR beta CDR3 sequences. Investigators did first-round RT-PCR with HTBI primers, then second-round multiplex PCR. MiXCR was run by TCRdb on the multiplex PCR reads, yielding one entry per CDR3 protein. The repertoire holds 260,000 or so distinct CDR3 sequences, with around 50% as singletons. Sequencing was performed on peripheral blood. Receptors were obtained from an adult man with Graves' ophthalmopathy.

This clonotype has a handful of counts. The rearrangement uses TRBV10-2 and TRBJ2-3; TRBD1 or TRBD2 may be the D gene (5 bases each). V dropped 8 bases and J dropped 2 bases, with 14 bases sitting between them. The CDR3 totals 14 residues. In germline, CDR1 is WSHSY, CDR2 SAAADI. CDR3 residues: CASGRDPLTDTQYF. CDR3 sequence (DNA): TGCGCCAGCGGCCGGGACCCACTCACAGATACGCAGTATTTT.

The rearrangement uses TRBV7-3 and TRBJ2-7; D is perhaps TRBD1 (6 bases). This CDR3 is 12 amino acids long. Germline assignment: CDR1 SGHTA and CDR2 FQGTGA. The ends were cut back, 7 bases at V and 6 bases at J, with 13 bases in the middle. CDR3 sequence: CASTQQGTEQYF. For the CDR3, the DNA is TGTGCCAGCACCCAACAGGGCACCGAGCAGTACTTC.

The CDR3 nucleotides read TGTGCCAGTAGCCCCACAGGGAACGTGCAGTACTTC. The encoded protein is CASSPTGNVQYF. The V gene is TRBV19, the J gene TRBJ2-7, with D maybe TRBD1 (6 bases). This CDR3 comprises 12 residues. The germline gives CDR1 LNHDA, CDR2 SQIVND (reference sequence). V was trimmed by 6 bases and J by 9 bases, leaving 15 bases between them.

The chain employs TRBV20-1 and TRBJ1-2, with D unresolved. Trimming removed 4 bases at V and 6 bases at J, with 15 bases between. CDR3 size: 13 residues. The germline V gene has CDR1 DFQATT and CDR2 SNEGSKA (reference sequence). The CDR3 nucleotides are TGCAGTGCTATTAGTCCCCCCTCGGATGGCTACACCTTC. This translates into CSAISPPSDGYTF.

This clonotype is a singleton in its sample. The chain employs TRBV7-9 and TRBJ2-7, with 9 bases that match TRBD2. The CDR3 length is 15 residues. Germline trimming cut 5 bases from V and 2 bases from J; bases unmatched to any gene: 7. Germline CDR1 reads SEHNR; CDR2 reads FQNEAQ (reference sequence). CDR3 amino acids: CASSPRASGAYEQYF. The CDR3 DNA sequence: TGTGCCAGCAGCCCCCGTGCTAGCGGGGCCTACGAGCAGTACTTC.

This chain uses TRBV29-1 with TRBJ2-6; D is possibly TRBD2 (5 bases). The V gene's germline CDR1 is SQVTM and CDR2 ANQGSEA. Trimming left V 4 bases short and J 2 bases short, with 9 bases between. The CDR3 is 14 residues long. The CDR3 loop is CSVVGIPGANVLTF. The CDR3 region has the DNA TGCAGCGTTGTCGGGATCCCTGGGGCCAACGTCCTGACTTTC.

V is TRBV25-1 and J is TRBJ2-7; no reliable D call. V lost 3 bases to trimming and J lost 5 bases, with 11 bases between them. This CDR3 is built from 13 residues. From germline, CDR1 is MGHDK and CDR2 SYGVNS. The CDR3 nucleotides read TGTGCCAGCAGTGAGTCTAGTAGAGACGAGCAGTACTTC. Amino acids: CASSESSRDEQYF.

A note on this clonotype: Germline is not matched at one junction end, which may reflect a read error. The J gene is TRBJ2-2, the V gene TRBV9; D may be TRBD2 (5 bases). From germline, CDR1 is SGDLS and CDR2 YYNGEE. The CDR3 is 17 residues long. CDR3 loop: CASSGPPWVANTGELLF. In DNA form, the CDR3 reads TGTGCCAGCAGCGGGCCTCCTTGGGTCGCGAACACCGGGGAGCTGCTTTTT.

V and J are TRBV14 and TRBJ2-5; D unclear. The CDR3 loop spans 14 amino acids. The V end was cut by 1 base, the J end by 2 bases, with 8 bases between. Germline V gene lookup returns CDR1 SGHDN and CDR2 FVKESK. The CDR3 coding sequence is TGTGCCAGCAGCCAAGGACTGGTTCAAGAGACCCAGTACTTC. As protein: CASSQGLVQETQYF.

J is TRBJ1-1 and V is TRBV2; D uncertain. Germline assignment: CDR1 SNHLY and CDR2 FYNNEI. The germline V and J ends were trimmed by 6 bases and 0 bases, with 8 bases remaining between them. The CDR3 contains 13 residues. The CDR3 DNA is TGTGCCAGCAGAAACACAGTGAACACTGAAGCTTTCTTT. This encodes CASRNTVNTEAFF. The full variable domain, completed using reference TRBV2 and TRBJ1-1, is EPEVTQTPSHQVTQMGQEVILRCVPISNHLYFYWYRQILGQKVEFLVSFYNNEISEKSEIFDDQFSVERPDGSNFTLKIRSTKLEDSAMYFCASRNTVNTEAFFGQGTRLTVV.

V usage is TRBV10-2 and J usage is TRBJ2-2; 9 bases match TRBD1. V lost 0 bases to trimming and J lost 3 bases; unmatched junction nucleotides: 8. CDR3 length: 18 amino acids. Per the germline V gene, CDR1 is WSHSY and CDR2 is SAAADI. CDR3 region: CASSESSWDREHTGELFF. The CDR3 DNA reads TGCGCCAGCAGTGAGTCGAGTTGGGACAGGGAGCACACCGGGGAGCTGTTTTTT.

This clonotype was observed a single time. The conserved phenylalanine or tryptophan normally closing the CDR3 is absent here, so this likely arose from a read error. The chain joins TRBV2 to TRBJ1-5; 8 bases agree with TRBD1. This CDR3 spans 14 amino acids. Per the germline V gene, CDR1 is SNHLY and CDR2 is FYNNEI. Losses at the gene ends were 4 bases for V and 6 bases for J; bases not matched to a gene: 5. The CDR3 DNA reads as TGTGCCAGCAGTGTGAGGACAGGGTTTCAGCCCCAGCATTCT. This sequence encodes CASSVRTGFQPQHS.

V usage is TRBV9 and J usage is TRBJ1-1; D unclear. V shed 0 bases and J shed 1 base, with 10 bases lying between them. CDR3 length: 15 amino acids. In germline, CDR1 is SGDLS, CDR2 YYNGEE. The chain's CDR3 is CASSVVEFGNTEAFF. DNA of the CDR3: TGTGCCAGCAGCGTAGTTGAATTTGGGAACACTGAAGCTTTCTTT.

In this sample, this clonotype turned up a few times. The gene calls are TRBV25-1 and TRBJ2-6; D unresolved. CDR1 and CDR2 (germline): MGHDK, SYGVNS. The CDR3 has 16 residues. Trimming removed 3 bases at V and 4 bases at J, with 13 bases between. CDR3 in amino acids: CASSELVLGGANVLTF. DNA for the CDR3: TGTGCCAGCAGTGAGCTCGTTTTGGGAGGGGCCAACGTCCTGACTTTC.

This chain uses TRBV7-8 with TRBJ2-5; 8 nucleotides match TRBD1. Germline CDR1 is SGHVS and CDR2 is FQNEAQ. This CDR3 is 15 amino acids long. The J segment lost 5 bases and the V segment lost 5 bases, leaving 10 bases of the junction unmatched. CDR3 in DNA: TGTGCCAGCAGCACTATCCAGGGGGCGCGGGAGACCCAGTACTTC. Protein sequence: CASSTIQGARETQYF.

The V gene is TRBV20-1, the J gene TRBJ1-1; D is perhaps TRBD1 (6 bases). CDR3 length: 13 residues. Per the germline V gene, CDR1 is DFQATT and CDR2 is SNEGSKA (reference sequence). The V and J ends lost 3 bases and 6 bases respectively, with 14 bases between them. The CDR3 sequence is CSASEGDISEAFF. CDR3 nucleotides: TGCAGTGCTAGTGAAGGGGACATCTCTGAAGCTTTCTTT.

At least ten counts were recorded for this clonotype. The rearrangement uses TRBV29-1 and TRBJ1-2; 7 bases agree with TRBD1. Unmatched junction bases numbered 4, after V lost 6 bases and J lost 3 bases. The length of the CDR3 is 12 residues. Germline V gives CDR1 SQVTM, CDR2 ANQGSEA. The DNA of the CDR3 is TGCAGCGTGCGGGACAGCCACTATGGCTACACCTTC. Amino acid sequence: CSVRDSHYGYTF.